The rows below give T cell receptor beta chains drawn from one sample of a study of cytomegalovirus exposure and HLA in healthy donors. TCRdb's table, derived via immunoSEQ multiplex PCR, lists solely in-frame clones and lacks some. The sample lists under 200,000 clones, over 75% occurring once. The specimen was PBMCs. These receptor sequences come from a male donor in good health and CMV-seronegative. CDR3s include the opening cysteine and the closing phenylalanine or tryptophan. The listing skips clone size in some rows; elsewhere it reads once, few, many or a size class.

v_call: TRBV5-1
clone_size: few
cdr3_aa: CASSDDRSYTGELFF

v_call: TRBV6-6
clone_size: .
cdr3_aa: CASAYGGPSDYEQYF

v_call: TRBV25-1
clone_size: few
cdr3_aa: CASSVNRGITEAFF

v_call: TRBV5-4
clone_size: once
cdr3_aa: CASSKAQANYGYTF

v_call: TRBV6-1
clone_size: .
cdr3_aa: CASSEALRAFTGSAKETQYF

v_call: TRBV6-5
clone_size: .
cdr3_aa: CASSRDRGYEAFF

v_call: TRBV11-2
clone_size: .
cdr3_aa: CASSFLPGQSATNEKLFF

v_call: TRBV6-5
clone_size: .
cdr3_aa: CASSSNRDRGGGYTF

v_call: TRBV6-5
clone_size: few
cdr3_aa: CASSYSTGATEAFF

v_call: TRBV5-1
clone_size: once
cdr3_aa: CASSPYRDSGEQYF

v_call: TRBV14
clone_size: few
cdr3_aa: CASSQQPTGISYEQYF

v_call: TRBV19
clone_size: .
cdr3_aa: CASSLAAHSGNTIYF

v_call: TRBV6-1
clone_size: few
cdr3_aa: CASSAWDRTYEQYF

v_call: TRBV27
clone_size: .
cdr3_aa: CASSLVGQRGTGELFF

v_call: TRBV6-1
clone_size: .
cdr3_aa: CASSESLGPDEQYF

v_call: TRBV7-9
clone_size: .
cdr3_aa: CASSPGQALNYGYTF

v_call: TRBV18
clone_size: .
cdr3_aa: CASSAGADSYEQYF

v_call: TRBV19
clone_size: .
cdr3_aa: CASSIGGGIGEQYF

v_call: TRBV25-1
clone_size: .
cdr3_aa: CASSEWTSAQETQYF

v_call: TRBV6-1
clone_size: .
cdr3_aa: CASSGLGLAGEQFF

v_call: TRBV19
clone_size: few
cdr3_aa: CASTRTVLRLGGELFF

v_call: TRBV6-6
clone_size: few
cdr3_aa: CASSRDRGEKLFF

v_call: TRBV7-6
clone_size: .
cdr3_aa: CASSPDGLRLQETQYF

v_call: TRBV4-1
clone_size: .
cdr3_aa: CASSQGRGTDTQYF

v_call: TRBV19
clone_size: .
cdr3_aa: CASSISPGQGNTEAFF

v_call: TRBV6-5
clone_size: .
cdr3_aa: CASSYSVTGDNYDYTF

v_call: TRBV5-4
clone_size: .
cdr3_aa: CASSFRDRQETQYF

v_call: TRBV5-1
clone_size: .
cdr3_aa: CASSFRQGEDGELFF

v_call: TRBV29-1
clone_size: few
cdr3_aa: CSVHSSGANVLTF

v_call: TRBV4-1
clone_size: .
cdr3_aa: CASSQDKRPTLGGYEQYF

v_call: TRBV18
clone_size: .
cdr3_aa: CASSPQTGGVDYGYTF

v_call: TRBV5-6
clone_size: .
cdr3_aa: CASSLGGGANTGELFF

v_call: TRBV6-5
clone_size: .
cdr3_aa: CASRRVNTEAFF